This T cell receptor beta chain was identified during a study of cytomegalovirus exposure and HLA in healthy donors. Study-wide points: In vitro, three CMV-associated chains proved specific for CMV antigens. The study put 150 or so TCR beta chains on its list as cytomegalovirus-associated. The finding came from a later analysis; first-cohort TCR clusters tended to co-occur in the roughly 120 validation repertoires.

This clone was seen a single time. Its antigen is unknown. The CDR3 extends over 14 amino acids. Trimming pared 4 bases from V and 4 bases from J, leaving 11 bases between. CDR1 is MNHEY and CDR2 is SMNVEV in the germline V gene (reference sequence). The donors were in the roughly 110-subject validation cohort, distinct from the approximately 610-subject first cohort. TCRdb's table, derived via immunoSEQ multiplex PCR, lists solely in-frame clones and lacks some. The data hold 180,000 or so clones, with about 89% observed a single time. The sample consisted of PBMCs. The V and J genes are TRBV27 and TRBJ1-5; D is unclear. The TCR originated in a man aged 30 to 39 in good health and CMV-seropositive. CDR3 nucleotide sequence: TGTGCCAGCAGTTCCCAGGACCTGAATCAGCCCCAGCATTTT. Translation: CASSSQDLNQPQHF.